This T cell receptor (beta chain) was sequenced in a study of blood T cell repertoires in COVID-19. Turning to the study itself: Collection of acute and convalescent COVID-19 samples took place in the United States, Italy and Spain.

The junction had 4 bases not matched to a gene; V was cut back by 2 bases and J by 4 bases. This CDR3 is 15 amino acids long. Germline-derived CDR1 and CDR2 are SGHNT and YYREEE (reference sequence). This table comes from immunoSEQ multiplex PCR, and its TCRdb copy is limited to in-frame clones, with some not included. The repertoire holds fewer than 300,000 clones, roughly 90% seen once, with 0.9% to 1.2% in the top ten. Cohorts were based on clinical histories the participants reported. The TCR originated in a woman in her twenties or thirties who had recovered from COVID-19. V is TRBV5-4 and J is TRBJ2-1, with 9 positions matching TRBD1. Sequenced material: PBMCs or T cells enriched from blood (not recorded which). In DNA, the CDR3 is TGTGCCAGCAGCTTCCGGGACAGGGTATACAATGAGCAGTTCTTC. Translated: CASSFRDRVYNEQFF.